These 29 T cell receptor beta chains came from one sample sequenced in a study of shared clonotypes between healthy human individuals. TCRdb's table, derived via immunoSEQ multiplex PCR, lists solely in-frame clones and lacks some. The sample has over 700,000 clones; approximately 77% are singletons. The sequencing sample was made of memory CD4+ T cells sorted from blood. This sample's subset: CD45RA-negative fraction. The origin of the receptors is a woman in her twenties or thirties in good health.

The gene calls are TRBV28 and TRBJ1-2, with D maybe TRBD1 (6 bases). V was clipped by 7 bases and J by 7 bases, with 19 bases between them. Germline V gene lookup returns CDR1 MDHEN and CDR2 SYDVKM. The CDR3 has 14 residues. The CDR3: CASKNPGALSGYTF. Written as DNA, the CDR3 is TGTGCCAGCAAAAATCCAGGGGCCCTCTCTGGCTACACCTTC.

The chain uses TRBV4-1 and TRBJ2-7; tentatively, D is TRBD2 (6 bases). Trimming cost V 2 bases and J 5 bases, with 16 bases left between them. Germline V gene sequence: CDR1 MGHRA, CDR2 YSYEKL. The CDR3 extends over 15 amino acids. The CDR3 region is CASSQFQAGLNEQYF. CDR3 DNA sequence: TGCGCCAGCAGCCAATTTCAGGCGGGACTGAACGAGCAGTACTTC.

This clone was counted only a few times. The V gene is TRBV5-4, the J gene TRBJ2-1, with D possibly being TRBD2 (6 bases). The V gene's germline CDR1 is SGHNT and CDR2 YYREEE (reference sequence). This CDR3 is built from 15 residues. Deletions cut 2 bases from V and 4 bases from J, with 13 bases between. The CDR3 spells CASSLPGEAYNEQFF. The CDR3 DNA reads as TGTGCCAGCAGCTTACCCGGGGAGGCTTACAATGAGCAGTTCTTC.

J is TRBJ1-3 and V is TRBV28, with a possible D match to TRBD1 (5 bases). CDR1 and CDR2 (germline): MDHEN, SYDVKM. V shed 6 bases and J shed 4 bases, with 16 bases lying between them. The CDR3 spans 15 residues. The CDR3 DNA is TGTGCCAGCAGAGTCTTGGGGGGAGCGGGAAACACCATATATTTT. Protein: CASRVLGGAGNTIYF.

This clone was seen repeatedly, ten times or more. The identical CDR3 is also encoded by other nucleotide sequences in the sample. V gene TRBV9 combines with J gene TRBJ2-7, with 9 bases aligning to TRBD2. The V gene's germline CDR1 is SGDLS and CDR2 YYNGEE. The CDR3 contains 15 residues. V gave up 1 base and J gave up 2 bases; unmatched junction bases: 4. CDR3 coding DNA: TGTGCCAGCAGCGTAAGGGCGGGAGGGCCCTACGAGCAGTACTTC. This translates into CASSVRAGGPYEQYF.

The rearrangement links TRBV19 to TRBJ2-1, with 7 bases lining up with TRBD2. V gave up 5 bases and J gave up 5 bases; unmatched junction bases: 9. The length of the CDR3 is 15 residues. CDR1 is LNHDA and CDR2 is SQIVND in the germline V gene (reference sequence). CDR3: CASSPRAGAHNEQFF. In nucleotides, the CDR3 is TGTGCCAGTAGTCCACGGGCGGGAGCCCACAATGAGCAGTTCTTC.

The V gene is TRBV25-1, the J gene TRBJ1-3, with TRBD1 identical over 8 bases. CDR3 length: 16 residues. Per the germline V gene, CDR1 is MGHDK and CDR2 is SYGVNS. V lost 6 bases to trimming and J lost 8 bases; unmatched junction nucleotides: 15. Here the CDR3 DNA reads TGTGCCAGCAGCCTTGGACAGGGTCTAACCATAGACACCATATATTTT. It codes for CASSLGQGLTIDTIYF.

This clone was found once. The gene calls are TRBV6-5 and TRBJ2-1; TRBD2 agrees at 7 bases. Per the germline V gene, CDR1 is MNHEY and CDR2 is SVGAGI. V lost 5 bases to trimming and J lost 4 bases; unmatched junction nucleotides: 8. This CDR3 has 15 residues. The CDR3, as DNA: TGTGCCAGCAGTCGTACTAGCGTGAAGTACAATGAGCAGTTCTTC. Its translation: CASSRTSVKYNEQFF.

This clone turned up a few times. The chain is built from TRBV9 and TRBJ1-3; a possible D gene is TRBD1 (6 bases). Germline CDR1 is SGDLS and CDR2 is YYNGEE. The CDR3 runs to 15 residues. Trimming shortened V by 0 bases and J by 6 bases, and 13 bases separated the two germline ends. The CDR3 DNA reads TGTGCCAGCAGCGTAGGATTGGGGGCGTCAAACACCATATATTTT. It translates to CASSVGLGASNTIYF.

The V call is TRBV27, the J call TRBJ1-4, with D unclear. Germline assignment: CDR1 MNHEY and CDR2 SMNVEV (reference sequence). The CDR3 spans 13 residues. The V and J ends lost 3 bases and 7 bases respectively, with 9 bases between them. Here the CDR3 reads CASSFVYGEKLFF. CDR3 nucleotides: TGTGCCAGCAGTTTTGTCTATGGTGAAAAACTGTTTTTT.

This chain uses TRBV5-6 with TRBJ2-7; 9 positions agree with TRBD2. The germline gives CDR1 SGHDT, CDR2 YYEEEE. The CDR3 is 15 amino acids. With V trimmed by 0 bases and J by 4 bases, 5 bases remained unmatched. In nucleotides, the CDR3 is TGTGCCAGCAGCTTGGGCGCGGGAGGGGCGTACGAGCAGTACTTC. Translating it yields CASSLGAGGAYEQYF.

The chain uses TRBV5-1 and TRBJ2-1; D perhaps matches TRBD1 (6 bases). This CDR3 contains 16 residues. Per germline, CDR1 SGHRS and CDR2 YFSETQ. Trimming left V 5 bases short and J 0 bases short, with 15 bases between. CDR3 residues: CASRATGIGSYNEQFF. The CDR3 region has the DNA TGCGCCAGCAGAGCAACAGGGATCGGCTCCTACAATGAGCAGTTCTTC.

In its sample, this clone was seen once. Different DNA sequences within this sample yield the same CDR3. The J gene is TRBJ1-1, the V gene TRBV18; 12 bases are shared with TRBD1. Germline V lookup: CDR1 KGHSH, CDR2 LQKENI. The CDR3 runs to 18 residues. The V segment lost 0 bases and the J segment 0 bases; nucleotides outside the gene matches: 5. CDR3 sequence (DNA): TGTGCCAGCTCACCACCAGGGACAGGGGGCTACATGAACACTGAAGCTTTCTTT. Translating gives CASSPPGTGGYMNTEAFF. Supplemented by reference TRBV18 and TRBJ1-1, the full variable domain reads NAGVMQNPRHLVRRRGQEARLRCSPMKGHSHVYWYRQLPEEGLKFMVYLQKENIIDESGMPKERFSAEFPKEGPSILRIQQVVRGDSAAYFCASSPPGTGGYMNTEAFFGQGTRLTVV.

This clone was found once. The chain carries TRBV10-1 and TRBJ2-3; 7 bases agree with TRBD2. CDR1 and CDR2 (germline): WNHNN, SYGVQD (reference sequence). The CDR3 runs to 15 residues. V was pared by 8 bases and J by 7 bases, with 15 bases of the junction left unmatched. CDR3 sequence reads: CASEEGGRPGNTQYF. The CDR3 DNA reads TGCGCCAGCGAGGAGGGAGGGCGCCCTGGGAATACGCAGTATTTT.

CDR3 DNA sequence: TGTGCCAGCAGCCCACCACCCCCGGGGGAAAGTAACTATGGCTACACCTTC. Translation: CASSPPPPGESNYGYTF. The V gene is TRBV7-6, the J gene TRBJ1-2; D possibly corresponds to TRBD1 (5 bases). The CDR3 length is 17 residues. The germline V and J ends were trimmed by 5 bases and 1 base, with 20 bases remaining between them. Germline assignment: CDR1 SGHVS and CDR2 FNYEAQ. Full variable domain (rest looked up from reference TRBV7-6 and TRBJ1-2): GAGVSQSPRYKVTKRGQDVALRCDPISGHVSLYWYRQALGQGPEFLTYFNYEAQQDKSGLPNDRFSAERPEGSISTLTIQRTEQRDSAMYRCASSPPPPGESNYGYTFGSGTRLTVV.

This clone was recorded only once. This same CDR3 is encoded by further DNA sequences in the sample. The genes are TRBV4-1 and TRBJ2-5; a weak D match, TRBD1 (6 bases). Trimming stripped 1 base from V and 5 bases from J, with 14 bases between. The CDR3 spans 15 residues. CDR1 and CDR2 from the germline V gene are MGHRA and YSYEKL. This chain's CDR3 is CASSQGPGGAETQYF. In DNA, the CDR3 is TGCGCCAGCAGCCAAGGCCCTGGGGGCGCCGAGACCCAGTACTTC.

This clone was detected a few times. The CDR3 region is CASSWGRTSSYGYTF. CDR3 bases: TGCGCCAGCAGCTGGGGGAGAACCTCCTCCTATGGCTACACCTTC. This chain joins TRBV5-1 and TRBJ1-2; possibly TRBD1 for D (5 bases). CDR3 size: 15 residues. Germline V CDR1 and CDR2: SGHRS, YFSETQ. Deletions cut 3 bases from V and 4 bases from J, with 16 bases between.

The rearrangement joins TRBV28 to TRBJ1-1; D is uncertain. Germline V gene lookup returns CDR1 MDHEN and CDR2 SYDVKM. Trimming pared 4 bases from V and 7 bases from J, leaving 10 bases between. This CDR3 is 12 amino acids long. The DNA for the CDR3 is TGTGCCAGCAGTTACTGGGCGGATGAAGCTTTCTTT. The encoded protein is CASSYWADEAFF.

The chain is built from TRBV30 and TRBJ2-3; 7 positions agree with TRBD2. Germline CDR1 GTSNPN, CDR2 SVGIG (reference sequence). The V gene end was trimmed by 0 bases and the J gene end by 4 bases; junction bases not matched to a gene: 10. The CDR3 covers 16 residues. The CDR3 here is CAWSVPGGSWADTQYF. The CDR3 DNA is TGTGCCTGGAGTGTACCGGGCGGGAGTTGGGCAGATACGCAGTATTTT.

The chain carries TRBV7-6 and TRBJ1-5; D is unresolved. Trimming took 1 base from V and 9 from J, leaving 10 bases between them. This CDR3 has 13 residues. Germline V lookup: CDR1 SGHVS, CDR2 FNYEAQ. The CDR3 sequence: CASSLDRQRPQHF. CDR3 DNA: TGTGCCAGCAGCTTAGATCGCCAGCGGCCCCAGCATTTT.

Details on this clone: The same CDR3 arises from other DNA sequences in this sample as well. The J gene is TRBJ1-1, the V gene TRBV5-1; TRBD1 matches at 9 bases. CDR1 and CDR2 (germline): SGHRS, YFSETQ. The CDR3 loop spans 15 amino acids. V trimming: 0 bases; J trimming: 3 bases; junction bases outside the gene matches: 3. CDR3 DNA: TGCGCCAGCAGCTTGGGGGACAGGGATTACACTGAAGCTTTCTTT. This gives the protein CASSLGDRDYTEAFF. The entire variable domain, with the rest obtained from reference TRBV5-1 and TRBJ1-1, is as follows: KAGVTQTPRYLIKTRGQQVTLSCSPISGHRSVSWYQQTPGQGLQFLFEYFSETQRNKGNFPGRFSGRQFSNSRSEMNVSTLELGDSALYLCASSLGDRDYTEAFFGQGTRLTVV.

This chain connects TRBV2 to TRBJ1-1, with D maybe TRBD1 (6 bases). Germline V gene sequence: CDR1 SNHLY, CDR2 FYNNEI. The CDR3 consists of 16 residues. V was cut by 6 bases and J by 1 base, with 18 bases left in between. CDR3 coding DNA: TGTGCCAGCAGGCCGGACAGCAAAGGACCGAACACTGAAGCTTTCTTT. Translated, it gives CASRPDSKGPNTEAFF.

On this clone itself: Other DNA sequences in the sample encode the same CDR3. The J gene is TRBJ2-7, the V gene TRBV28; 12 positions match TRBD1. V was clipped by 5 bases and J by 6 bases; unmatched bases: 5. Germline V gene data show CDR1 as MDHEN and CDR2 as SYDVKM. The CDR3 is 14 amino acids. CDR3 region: CASSTGQGASEQYF. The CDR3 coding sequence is TGTGCCAGCAGTACGGGACAGGGGGCGTCCGAGCAGTACTTC.

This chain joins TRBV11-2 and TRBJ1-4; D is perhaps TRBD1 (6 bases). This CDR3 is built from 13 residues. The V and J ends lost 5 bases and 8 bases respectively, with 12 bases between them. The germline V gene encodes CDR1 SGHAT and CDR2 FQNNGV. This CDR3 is CASSVQGREKLFF. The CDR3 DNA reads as TGTGCCAGCAGCGTACAGGGCAGGGAAAAACTGTTTTTT.

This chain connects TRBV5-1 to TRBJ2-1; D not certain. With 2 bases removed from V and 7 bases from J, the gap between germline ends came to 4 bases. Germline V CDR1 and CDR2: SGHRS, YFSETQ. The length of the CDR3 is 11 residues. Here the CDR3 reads CASSLLNEQFF. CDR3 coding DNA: TGCGCCAGCAGCTTACTTAATGAGCAGTTCTTC.

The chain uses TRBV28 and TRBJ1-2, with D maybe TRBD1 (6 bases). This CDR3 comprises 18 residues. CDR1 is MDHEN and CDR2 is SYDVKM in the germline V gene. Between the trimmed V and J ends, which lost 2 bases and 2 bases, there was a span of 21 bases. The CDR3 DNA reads TGTGCCAGCAGTTTAGGGAGACAGGATACTAATTTCAACTATGGCTACACCTTC. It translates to CASSLGRQDTNFNYGYTF.

The CDR3 DNA sequence: TGTGCCAGTAGTAACCAGATGAGGAGCAATCAGCCCCAGCATTTT. It specifies CASSNQMRSNQPQHF. The chain couples TRBV19 to TRBJ1-5; no reliable D call. CDR1 LNHDA and CDR2 SQIVND come from the germline V gene (reference sequence). V gave up 4 bases and J gave up 1 base, with 11 bases separating them. This CDR3 contains 15 residues.

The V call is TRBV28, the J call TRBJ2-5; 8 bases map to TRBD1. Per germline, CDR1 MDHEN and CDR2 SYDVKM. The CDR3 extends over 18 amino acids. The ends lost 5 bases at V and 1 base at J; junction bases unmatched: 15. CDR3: CASSQAPARTGPQETQYF. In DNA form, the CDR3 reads TGTGCCAGCAGTCAAGCTCCGGCAAGGACAGGGCCCCAAGAGACCCAGTACTTC. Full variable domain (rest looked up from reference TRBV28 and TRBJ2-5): DVKVTQSSRYLVKRTGEKVFLECVQDMDHENMFWYRQDPGLGLRLIYFSYDVKMKEKGDIPEGYSVSREKKERFSLILESASTNQTSMYLCASSQAPARTGPQETQYFGPGTRLLVL.

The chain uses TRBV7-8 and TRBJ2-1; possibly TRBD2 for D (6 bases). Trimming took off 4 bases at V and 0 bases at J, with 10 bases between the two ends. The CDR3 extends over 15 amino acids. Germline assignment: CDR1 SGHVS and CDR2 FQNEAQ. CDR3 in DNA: TGTGCCAGCAGCTGGAGGGAGAGCTCCTACAATGAGCAGTTCTTC. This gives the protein CASSWRESSYNEQFF.